Below are 16 T cell receptor beta chains sequenced from a single sample in a study of tumor-infiltrating lymphocytes in oesophageal squamous cell carcinoma. A single record per CDR3 protein comes from TCRdb applying MiXCR to the PCR reads. The sample has around 15,000 distinct CDR3 sequences; around 50% are singletons. The sequencing input was esophageal tumor tissue. These receptors originate from a male donor with esophageal squamous cell carcinoma.

J is TRBJ1-1 and V is TRBV28; 9 bases agree with TRBD1. The DNA end is more similar to TRBJ2-7, so the J call may be wrong. This CDR3 is built from 15 residues. Looked up from germline, CDR1 is MDHEN and CDR2 is SYDVKM. The DNA for the CDR3 is TGTGCCAGCAGTGCCCCCGGGACAGGGTCACACGAGCAGTACTTC. This gives the protein CASSAPGTGSHEQYF.

The V call is TRBV10-1, the J call TRBJ2-3; 9 bases match TRBD2. Germline CDR1 is WNHNN and CDR2 is SYGVQD (reference sequence). After removal of 3 bases from V and 2 bases from J, the junction contained 6 bases not matched to a gene. The CDR3 is 16 amino acids. CDR3 nucleotide sequence: TGCGCCAGCAGTGATTCGACTAGCGGCAACACAGATACGCAGTATTTT. As protein: CASSDSTSGNTDTQYF.

The chain couples TRBV6-2 or TRBV6-3 to TRBJ2-4; D may correspond to TRBD1 or TRBD2 (5 bases each). Matching the DNA end better, TRBJ2-7 makes the J call doubtful. The germline gives CDR1 MNHEY, CDR2 SVGEGT. CDR3 length equals 14 residues. The CDR3 DNA follows: TGTGCCAGCAGTGAATCTGGGACGTCCTACGAGCAGTACTTC. This translates into CASSESGTSYEQYF.

This clonotype was counted many times. J is TRBJ2-1 and V is TRBV7-3, with a possible D match to TRBD2 (6 bases). CDR1 is SGHTA and CDR2 is FQGTGA in the germline V gene. Trimming removed 5 bases from V and 2 bases from J, with 16 bases in between. This CDR3 contains 16 residues. DNA of the CDR3: TGTGCCAGCAGCCTTTTAGCCGGGAGTGCCTACAATGAGCAGTTCTTC. This sequence encodes CASSLLAGSAYNEQFF.

This clonotype is judged medium-sized (0.01 to 0.1%). The V call is TRBV12-3 or TRBV12-4, the J call TRBJ2-1; D is uncertain. Near its end, the DNA agrees better with TRBJ2-7, so the J call may be wrong. This CDR3 region has 15 residues. CDR3 in amino acids: CASSPSRYSYNEQYF. The DNA of the CDR3 is TGTGCCAGCAGCCCATCGCGCTACTCCTACAATGAGCAGTACTTC.

V and J are TRBV28 and TRBJ2-3, with D uncertain. This CDR3 region has 14 residues. Germline CDR1 is MDHEN and CDR2 is SYDVKM. The V end was cut by 4 bases, the J end by 0 bases, with 8 bases between. The CDR3 DNA is TGTGCCAGCAGTTCCCCCTCTAGCACAGATACGCAGTATTTT. Its protein product is CASSSPSSTDTQYF. The full variable domain, completed using reference TRBV28 and TRBJ2-3, is DVKVTQSSRYLVKRTGEKVFLECVQDMDHENMFWYRQDPGLGLRLIYFSYDVKMKEKGDIPEGYSVSREKKERFSLILESASTNQTSMYLCASSSPSSTDTQYFGPGTRLTVL.

Worth noting for this clonotype: At one end the junction does not follow the germline gene, possibly because of a read error. V usage is TRBV7-4 and J usage is TRBJ2-5, with D unclear. The length of the CDR3 is 14 residues. CDR1 is SGHVT and CDR2 is SQSDAQ in the germline V gene. This CDR3 reads CASSLTVDGSPLHF. CDR3 nucleotide sequence: TGTGCCAGCAGTCTTACAGTGGATGGCTCACCCCTCCACTTC.

This clonotype appeared once. The chain links TRBV7-3 to TRBJ2-4; D is perhaps TRBD1 (5 bases). The end of the DNA aligns better with TRBJ1-2, so the J call may be wrong. This CDR3 has 13 amino acids. Germline V gives CDR1 SGHTA, CDR2 FQGTGA. In DNA form, the CDR3 reads TGTGCCAGCAGCCCCGGGGGAGGCGGAGGCTACACCTTC. Translation gives CASSPGGGGGYTF.

J is TRBJ2-3 and V is TRBV7-6; the D is unclear. Deletions cut 1 base from V and 4 bases from J, with 12 bases between. Germline CDR1 is SGHVS and CDR2 is FNYEAQ. This CDR3 comprises 15 residues. The CDR3 is CASSLGWAEADTQYF. The CDR3 DNA reads TGTGCCAGCAGCTTAGGGTGGGCGGAAGCAGATACGCAGTATTTT. The entire variable domain, with the rest obtained from reference TRBV7-6 and TRBJ2-3, is as follows: GAGVSQSPRYKVTKRGQDVALRCDPISGHVSLYWYRQALGQGPEFLTYFNYEAQQDKSGLPNDRFSAERPEGSISTLTIQRTEQRDSAMYRCASSLGWAEADTQYFGPGTRLTVL.

Only a few counts were recorded for this clonotype. Since no conserved phenylalanine or tryptophan closes the CDR3, a read error is the likely cause. The DNA is left out, because the CDR3 cannot be placed on it with certainty; the CDR3 is given as TCRdb lists it. This chain joins TRBV7-2 and TRBJ2-6; the D call of TRBD1 is as the table states it, not checked on the DNA. The germline V gene has CDR1 SGHTA and CDR2 FQGNSA. The CDR3 spans 15 amino acids, including both terminal residues. The CDR3 protein is CASSIGHYNEQFFGA.

Relative to its sample, this clonotype is medium-sized. This may be a read error: a much more frequent sequence differs by one nucleotide. This chain joins TRBV7-3 and TRBJ2-1; 11 bases agree with TRBD2. TRBJ2-7 explains the end of the DNA better; the J call may be wrong. Per the germline V gene, CDR1 is SGHTA and CDR2 is FQGTGA. The CDR3 consists of 19 residues. The CDR3 coding sequence is TGTGCCAGCAGCTTCTTAGCGGGAGGGCCGTTGAGCTCCTACAATGAGCAGTACTTC. Residues: CASSFLAGGPLSSYNEQYF.

V is TRBV12-3 or TRBV12-4 and J is TRBJ2-6; no firm D call. V lost 1 base and J 3 bases, leaving 7 bases between the germline ends. This CDR3 spans 15 amino acids. The DNA of the CDR3 is TGTGCCAGCAGTTTAGGGGATTTTGGGGCCAACGTCCTGACTTTC. Translation: CASSLGDFGANVLTF.

This clonotype was detected ten times or more. The gene calls are TRBV18 and TRBJ2-2; D gene unclear. The CDR3 is 15 amino acids. The V end was cut by 4 bases, the J end by 1 base, with 10 bases between. The V gene's germline CDR1 is KGHSH and CDR2 LQKENI. The CDR3: CASSRPDVNTGELFF. CDR3 nucleotide sequence: TGTGCCAGCTCACGCCCGGACGTGAACACCGGGGAGCTGTTTTTT.

This sequence joins TRBV7-2 and TRBJ2-1, with 14 nucleotides matching TRBD2. This CDR3 spans 18 amino acids. Germline V gene sequence: CDR1 SGHTA, CDR2 FQGNSA. V lost 1 base and J lost 3; bases outside the gene matches: 5. This CDR3 reads CASSLEGTSGRFYNEQFF. The CDR3 DNA reads TGTGCCAGCAGCTTAGAGGGGACTAGCGGGAGATTCTACAATGAGCAGTTCTTC.

Details on this clonotype: One end of the junction fails to match germline, which may point to a read error. The V call is TRBV13, the J call TRBJ1-1; weak D call: TRBD1 (6 bases). Germline-derived CDR1 and CDR2 are PRHDT and FYEKMQ (reference sequence). CDR3 length equals 11 residues. CDR3 protein: CASSLGQGTRF. CDR3 coding DNA: TGTGCCAGCAGCTTAGGCCAGGGGACCCGATTT.

CDR3 sequence: CASSPGLSGGTDTQYF. The CDR3 coding sequence is TGTGCCAGCAGCCCAGGACTGTCAGGTGGCACAGATACGCAGTATTTT. The chain has TRBV7-3 and TRBJ2-3; tentatively, D is TRBD2 (5 bases). V was cut by 5 bases and J by 1 base, with 16 bases left in between. The CDR3 runs to 16 residues. The V gene's germline CDR1 is SGHTA and CDR2 FQGTGA.